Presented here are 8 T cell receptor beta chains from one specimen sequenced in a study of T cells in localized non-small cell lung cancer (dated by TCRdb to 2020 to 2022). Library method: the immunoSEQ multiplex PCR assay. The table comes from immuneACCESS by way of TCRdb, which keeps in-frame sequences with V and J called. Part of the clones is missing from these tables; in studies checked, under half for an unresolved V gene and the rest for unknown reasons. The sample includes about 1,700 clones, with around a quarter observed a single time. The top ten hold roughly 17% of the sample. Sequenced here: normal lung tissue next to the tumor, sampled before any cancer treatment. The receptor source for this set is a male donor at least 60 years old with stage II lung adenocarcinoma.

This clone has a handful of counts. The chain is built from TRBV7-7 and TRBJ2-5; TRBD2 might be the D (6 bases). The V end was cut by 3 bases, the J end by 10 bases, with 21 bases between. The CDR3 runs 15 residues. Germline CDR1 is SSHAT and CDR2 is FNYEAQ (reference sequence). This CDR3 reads CASSLFDRREGGQYF. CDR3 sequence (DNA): TGTGCCAGCAGCTTGTTCGATCGGCGTGAGGGAGGCCAGTACTTC.

The CDR3 protein is CASSRRQGITDTQYF. The CDR3 region has the DNA TGTGCCAGCAGCCGCAGGCAGGGAATCACAGATACGCAGTATTTT. This chain links TRBV11-3 with TRBJ2-3; tentative D call: TRBD1 (5 bases). The CDR3 covers 15 residues. V lost 5 bases and J lost 2, with 14 bases in between. Germline CDR1 SGHNT, CDR2 YENEEA.

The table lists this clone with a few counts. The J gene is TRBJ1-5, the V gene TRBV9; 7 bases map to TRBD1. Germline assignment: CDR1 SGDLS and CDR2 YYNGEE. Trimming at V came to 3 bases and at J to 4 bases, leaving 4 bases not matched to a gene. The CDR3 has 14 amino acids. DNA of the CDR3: TGTGCCAGCAGCGGCGGACAGGCAAATCAGCCCCAGCATTTT. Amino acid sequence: CASSGGQANQPQHF.

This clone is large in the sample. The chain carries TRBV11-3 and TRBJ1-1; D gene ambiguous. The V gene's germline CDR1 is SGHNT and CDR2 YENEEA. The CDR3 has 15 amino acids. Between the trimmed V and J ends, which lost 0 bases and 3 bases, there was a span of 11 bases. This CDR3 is CASSLDGTAHTEAFF. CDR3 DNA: TGTGCCAGCAGCTTAGACGGAACAGCCCACACTGAAGCTTTCTTT. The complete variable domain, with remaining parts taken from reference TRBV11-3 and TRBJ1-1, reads EAGVVQSPRYKIIEKKQPVAFWCNPISGHNTLYWYLQNLGQGPELLIRYENEEAVDDSQLPKDRFSAERLKGVDSTLKIQPAELGDSAVYLCASSLDGTAHTEAFFGQGTRLTVV.

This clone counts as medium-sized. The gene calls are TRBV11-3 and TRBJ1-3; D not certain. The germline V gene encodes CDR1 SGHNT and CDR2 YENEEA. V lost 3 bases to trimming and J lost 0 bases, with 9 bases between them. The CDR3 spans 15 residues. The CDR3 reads CASSLGGYSGNTIYF. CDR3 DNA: TGTGCCAGCAGCTTGGGAGGGTACTCTGGAAACACCATATATTTT.

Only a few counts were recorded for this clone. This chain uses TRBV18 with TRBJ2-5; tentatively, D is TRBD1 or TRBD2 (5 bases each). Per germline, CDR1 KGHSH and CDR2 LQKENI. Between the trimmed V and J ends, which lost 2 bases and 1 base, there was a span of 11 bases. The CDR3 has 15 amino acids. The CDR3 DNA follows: TGTGCCAGCTCACCAATCCCAGGGAGCCAAGAGACCCAGTACTTC. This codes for CASSPIPGSQETQYF.

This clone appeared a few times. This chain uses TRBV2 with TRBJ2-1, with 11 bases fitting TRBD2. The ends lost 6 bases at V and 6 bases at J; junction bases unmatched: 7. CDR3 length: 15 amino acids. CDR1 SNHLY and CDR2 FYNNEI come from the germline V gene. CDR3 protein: CASSATSGSFNEQFF. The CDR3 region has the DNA TGTGCCAGCAGCGCAACTAGCGGGAGTTTCAATGAGCAGTTCTTC.

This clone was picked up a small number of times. This CDR3 is CASSKQGSYEQYF. The CDR3 coding sequence is TGCGCCAGCAGCAAACAGGGTTCCTACGAGCAGTACTTC. V is TRBV23-1 and J is TRBJ2-7; D is possibly TRBD1 (6 bases). TRBV23-1 is placed among ORFs of uncertain function. The germline V and J ends were trimmed by 6 bases and 1 base, with 10 bases remaining between them. This CDR3 has 13 amino acids.